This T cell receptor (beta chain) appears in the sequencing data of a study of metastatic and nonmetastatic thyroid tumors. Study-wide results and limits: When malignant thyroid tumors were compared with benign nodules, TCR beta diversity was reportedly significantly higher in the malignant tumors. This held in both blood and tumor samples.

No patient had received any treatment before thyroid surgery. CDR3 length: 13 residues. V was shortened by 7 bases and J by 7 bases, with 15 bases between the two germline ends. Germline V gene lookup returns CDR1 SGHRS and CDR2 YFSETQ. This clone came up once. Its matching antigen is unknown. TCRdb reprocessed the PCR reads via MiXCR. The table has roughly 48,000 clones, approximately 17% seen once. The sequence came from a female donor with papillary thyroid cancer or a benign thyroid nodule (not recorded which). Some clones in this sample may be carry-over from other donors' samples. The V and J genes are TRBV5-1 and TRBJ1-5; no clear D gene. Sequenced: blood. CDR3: CASALDPDQPQHF. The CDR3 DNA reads TGCGCCAGCGCCTTGGACCCGGACCAGCCCCAGCATTTT.